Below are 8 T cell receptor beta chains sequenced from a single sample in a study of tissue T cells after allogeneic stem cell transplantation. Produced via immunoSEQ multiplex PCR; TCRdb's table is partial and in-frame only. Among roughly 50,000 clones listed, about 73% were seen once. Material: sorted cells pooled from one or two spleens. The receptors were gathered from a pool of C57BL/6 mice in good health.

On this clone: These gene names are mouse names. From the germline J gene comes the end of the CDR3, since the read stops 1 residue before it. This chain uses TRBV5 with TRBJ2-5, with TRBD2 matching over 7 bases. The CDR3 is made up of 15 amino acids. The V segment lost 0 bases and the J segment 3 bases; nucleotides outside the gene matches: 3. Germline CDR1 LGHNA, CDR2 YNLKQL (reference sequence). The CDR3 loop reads CASSQDRWGQDTQYF. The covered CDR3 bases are TGTGCCAGCAGCCAAGATCGCTGGGGGCAAGACACCCAGTAC.

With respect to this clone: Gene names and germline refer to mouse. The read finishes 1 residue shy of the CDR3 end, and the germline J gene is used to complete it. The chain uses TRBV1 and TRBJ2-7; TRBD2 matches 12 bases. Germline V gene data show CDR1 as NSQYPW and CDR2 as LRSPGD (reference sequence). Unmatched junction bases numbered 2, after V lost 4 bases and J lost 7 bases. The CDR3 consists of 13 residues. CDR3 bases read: TGCACCTGCAGTGGACTGGGGGGGCGAGAACAGTAC. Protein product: CTCSGLGGREQY. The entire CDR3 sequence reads CTCSGLGGREQYF.

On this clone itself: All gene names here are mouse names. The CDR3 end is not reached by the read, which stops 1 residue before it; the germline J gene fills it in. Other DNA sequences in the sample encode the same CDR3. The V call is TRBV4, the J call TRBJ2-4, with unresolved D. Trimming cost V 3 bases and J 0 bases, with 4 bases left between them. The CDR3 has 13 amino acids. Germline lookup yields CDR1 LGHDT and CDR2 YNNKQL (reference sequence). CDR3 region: CASSYGSQNTLYF. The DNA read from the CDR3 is TGTGCCAGCAGCTACGGCAGTCAAAACACCTTGTAC.

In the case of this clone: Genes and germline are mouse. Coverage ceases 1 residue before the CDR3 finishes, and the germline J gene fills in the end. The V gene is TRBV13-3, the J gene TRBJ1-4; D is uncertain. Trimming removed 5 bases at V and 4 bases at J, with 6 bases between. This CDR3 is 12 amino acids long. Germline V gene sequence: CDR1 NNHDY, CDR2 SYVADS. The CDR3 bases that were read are TGTGCCAGCAGCCGGATCAACGAAAGATTATTT. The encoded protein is CASSRINERLF. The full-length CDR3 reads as CASSRINERLFF.

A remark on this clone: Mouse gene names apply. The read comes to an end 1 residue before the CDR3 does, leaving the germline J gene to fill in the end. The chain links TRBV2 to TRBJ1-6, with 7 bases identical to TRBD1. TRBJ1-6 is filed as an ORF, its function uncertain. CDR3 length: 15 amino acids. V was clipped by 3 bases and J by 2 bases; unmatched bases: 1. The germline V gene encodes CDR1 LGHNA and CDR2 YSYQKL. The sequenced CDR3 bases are TGTGCCAGCAGCCATCAGGGGGCCTATAATTCGCCCCTCTAC. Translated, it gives CASSHQGAYNSPLY. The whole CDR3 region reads CASSHQGAYNSPLYF.

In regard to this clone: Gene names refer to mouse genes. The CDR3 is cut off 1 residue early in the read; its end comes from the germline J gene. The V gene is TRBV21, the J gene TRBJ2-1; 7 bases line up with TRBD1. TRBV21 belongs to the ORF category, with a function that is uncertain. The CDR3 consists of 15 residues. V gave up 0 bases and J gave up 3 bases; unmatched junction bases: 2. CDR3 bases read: TGTGCTAGCAGTCAATCGCCAGGGGGCTATGCTGAGCAGTTC. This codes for CASSQSPGGYAEQF. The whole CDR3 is CASSQSPGGYAEQFF.

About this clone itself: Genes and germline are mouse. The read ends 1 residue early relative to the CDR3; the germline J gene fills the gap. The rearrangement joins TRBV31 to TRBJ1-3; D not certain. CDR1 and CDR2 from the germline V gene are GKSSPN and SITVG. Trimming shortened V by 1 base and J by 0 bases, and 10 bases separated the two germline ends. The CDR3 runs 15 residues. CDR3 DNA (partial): TGTGCCTGGAGTCCAACAAGAAGTTCTGGAAATACGCTCTAT. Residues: CAWSPTRSSGNTLY. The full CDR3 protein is CAWSPTRSSGNTLYF.

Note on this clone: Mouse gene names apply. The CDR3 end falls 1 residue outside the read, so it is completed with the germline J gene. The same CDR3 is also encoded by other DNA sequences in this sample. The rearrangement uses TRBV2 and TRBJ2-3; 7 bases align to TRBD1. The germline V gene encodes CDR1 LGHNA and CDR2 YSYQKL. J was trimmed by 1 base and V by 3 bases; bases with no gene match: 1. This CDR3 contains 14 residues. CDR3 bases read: TGTGCCAGCAGCCAGGGGACAGGTGCAGAAACGCTGTAT. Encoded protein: CASSQGTGAETLY. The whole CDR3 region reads CASSQGTGAETLYF.